The entry below gives a single T cell receptor beta chain sequence along with its context. Its antigen is unknown. Base qualities are not recorded, but no much larger clone differs from it by a single base. To sequence the TCRbeta CDR3 region, genomic DNA was isolated from the sorted cells. The immunoSEQ Assay was used for sequencing of TCRbeta CDR3 regions. TCRdb stores this immuneACCESS table with in-frame sequences only. Part of the clones is absent; in the studies checked, under half of the shortfall reflects unresolved V genes, and no reason is known for the rest. Across this sample there are about 100,000 clones, with 90% seen only once. 0.31% of the sample is in the top ten clones. These data come from a study of OX40 agonist ivuxolimab in advanced cancers. For the wider study: Ivuxolimab, which targeted the costimulatory receptor OX40 (CD134), was an agonistic, fully human IgG2 monoclonal antibody. Patients were allowed to have had prior anti-PD-1, anti-PD-L1 or anti-CTLA-4 therapy, and around 40% of the dose-escalation patients had previously received checkpoint inhibitors. The monotherapy dose-escalation portion (N of about 50 patients) of the phase I ivuxolimab trial is reported in the paper. In the dose-escalation cohort, 82.7% of patients were male, and the mean age was 60 years with a range of about 20 to 79. Among the roughly 52 dose-escalation patients, around 19 had hepatocellular carcinoma, some 15 melanoma, 9 renal cell carcinoma and 9 head and neck cancer. Peripheral TCRbeta sequencing aimed to test whether ivuxolimab altered TCR sequence diversity and caused clonal T-cell expansion. Intravenous ivuxolimab was administered to patients every 2 weeks at six dose levels: 0.01, 0.1, 0.3, 1.5, 3 and 10 mg/kg. Partial responses occurred in three dose-escalation patients: two with cutaneous melanoma and one with hepatocellular carcinoma.

The CDR1 and CDR2 encoded by the germline V gene are LGHNA and YNFKEQ. Trimming at the junction amounts to 0 bases on V and 2 bases on J, and the germline ends lie 13 bases apart. Counted from cysteine to phenylalanine, this CDR3 has 17 amino acids. The DNA shown is the 51-base CDR3, in frame from base 1. Patients with a history of autoimmune disease or receiving systemic immunosuppression were excluded from the trial. Peripheral blood for TCR sequencing was collected from all dose cohorts at baseline, on cycle 4 day 1, and on cycle 7 day 1. Samples came from an open-label, multicenter, first-in-human phase I dose-escalation trial of ivuxolimab. Adults with locally advanced or metastatic melanoma, renal cell, hepatocellular, or head and neck squamous cell carcinoma were enrolled in the trial. Before TCR sequencing, CD4+ and CD8+ T cells were separately sorted from peripheral blood. Overall study results and their limits: In the 0.1-3.0 mg/kg groups, partial responders had among the lowest normalized peripheral clonal expansion, particularly in CD8+ T cells. After ivuxolimab, more expanded clones were found on average in CD8+ T cells than in CD4+ T cells. The antigen specificity of the peripheral T cells that underwent clonal expansion was not determined. At doses from 0.1 to 3.0 mg/kg, clonal expansion was seen in both CD4+ and CD8+ blood T cells between baseline and week 6. Low levels of normalized T-cell clonal expansion were also seen in some nonresponding patients.

Here the chain combines TRBV4-2 and TRBJ2-2; the best D guess is TRBD2, with 6 bases matching. The material sequenced was CD4+ or CD8+ T cells sorted from blood, taken in a trial of the OX40 agonist ivuxolimab. The TCR sequence derives from an adult with an advanced solid tumor such as melanoma, head and neck, liver or kidney cancer. The sequence in DNA is TGTGCCAGCAGCCAAGAAGCGAGTAGCGGTAACACCGGGGAGCTGTTTTTT. This sequence encodes CASSQEASSGNTGELFF.